A selection of T cell receptor beta chains follows, all from one sample in a study of T cell responses to AZD1222 COVID-19 vaccine. Sequencing was performed with immunoSEQ multiplex PCR; in TCRdb, only in-frame clones are kept and a portion is missing. Of 140,000 to 150,000 clones listed, just over 90% are singletons. Sample: peripheral blood, taken on day 0 of AZD1222 vaccination. The receptors were sampled from an adult in good health. CDR3s include the opening cysteine and the closing phenylalanine or tryptophan. D genes are given only for firm matches. Expanded clones get a size class; other rows say once, few or many, or leave the size out.

j_call: TRBJ1-5; d_call: NA; clone_size: NA; v_call: TRBV4-1; cdr3_aa: CASSQVERQPQHF; cdr3_nt: TGCGCCAGCAGCCAAGTGGAAAGACAGCCCCAGCATTTT
j_call: TRBJ2-3; d_call: NA; clone_size: NA; v_call: TRBV7-2; cdr3_aa: CASSFRQSTDTQYF; cdr3_nt: TGTGCCAGCAGCTTCAGACAGAGCACAGATACGCAGTATTTT
j_call: TRBJ1-2; d_call: TRBD1; clone_size: NA; v_call: TRBV19; cdr3_aa: CASSIVRGDYGYTF; cdr3_nt: TGTGCCAGTAGTATAGTCAGGGGGGACTATGGCTACACCTTC
j_call: TRBJ1-1; d_call: TRBD1; clone_size: NA; v_call: TRBV5-1; cdr3_aa: CASSQSGTETENTEAFF; cdr3_nt: TGCGCCAGCAGCCAATCCGGGACAGAAACGGAGAACACTGAAGCTTTCTTT
j_call: TRBJ1-4; d_call: NA; clone_size: NA; v_call: TRBV6-1; cdr3_aa: CASSEHWGGGEKLFF; cdr3_nt: TGTGCCAGCAGTGAACATTGGGGGGGAGGAGAAAAACTGTTTTTT
j_call: TRBJ2-1; d_call: TRBD2; clone_size: NA; v_call: TRBV3-1/TRBV3-2; cdr3_aa: CASSQVWTSGANKEQFF; cdr3_nt: TGTGCCAGCAGCCAAGTATGGACTAGCGGGGCGAACAAGGAGCAGTTCTTC
j_call: TRBJ2-3; d_call: NA; clone_size: once; v_call: TRBV3-1/TRBV3-2; cdr3_aa: CASSLGGGRDTQYF; cdr3_nt: TGTGCCAGCAGCCTGGGGGGGGGCCGAGATACGCAGTATTTT
j_call: TRBJ1-1; d_call: NA; clone_size: NA; v_call: TRBV10-3; cdr3_aa: CAISDPGKNTEAFF; cdr3_nt: TGTGCCATCAGTGACCCGGGGAAGAACACTGAAGCTTTCTTT
j_call: TRBJ2-1; d_call: NA; clone_size: NA; v_call: TRBV12-5; cdr3_aa: CASGLVFGNEQFF; cdr3_nt: TGTGCTAGTGGTTTGGTATTTGGTAATGAGCAGTTCTTC
j_call: TRBJ1-2; d_call: NA; clone_size: NA; v_call: TRBV5-1; cdr3_aa: CASSLSQGSGVYGYTF; cdr3_nt: TGCGCCAGCAGCTTGTCCCAGGGAAGCGGTGTCTATGGCTACACCTTC
j_call: TRBJ1-6; d_call: NA; clone_size: NA; v_call: TRBV27; cdr3_aa: CASSFGPGPSYNSPLHF; cdr3_nt: TGTGCCAGCAGTTTCGGGCCGGGGCCCTCCTATAATTCACCCCTCCACTTT
j_call: TRBJ1-2; d_call: NA; clone_size: once; v_call: TRBV4-1; cdr3_aa: CASTRGRGENYGYTF; cdr3_nt: TGCGCCAGCACCCGAGGGAGGGGAGAGAACTATGGCTACACCTTC
j_call: TRBJ1-6; d_call: NA; clone_size: NA; v_call: TRBV11-3; cdr3_aa: CASSPLTRGSPLHF; cdr3_nt: TGTGCCAGCAGCCCCCTGACTAGAGGTTCACCCCTCCACTTT
j_call: TRBJ1-1; d_call: TRBD1; clone_size: NA; v_call: TRBV3-1/TRBV3-2; cdr3_aa: CASSTNRGRATEAFF; cdr3_nt: TGTGCCAGCAGCACCAACAGGGGCCGGGCGACTGAAGCTTTCTTT
j_call: TRBJ1-1; d_call: NA; clone_size: NA; v_call: TRBV7-2; cdr3_aa: CASSLSVVQGAFF; cdr3_nt: TGTGCCAGCAGCTTAAGTGTAGTTCAGGGGGCTTTCTTT
j_call: TRBJ1-5; d_call: NA; clone_size: few; v_call: TRBV6-4; cdr3_aa: CASSRDLRKAYNQPQHF; cdr3_nt: TGTGCCAGTAGTCGGGACCTACGAAAGGCGTACAATCAGCCCCAGCATTTT
j_call: TRBJ2-1; d_call: NA; clone_size: NA; v_call: TRBV6-5; cdr3_aa: CASSLLVGGNEQFF; cdr3_nt: TGTGCCAGCAGCCTTCTGGTCGGGGGCAATGAGCAGTTCTTC
j_call: TRBJ1-2; d_call: NA; clone_size: NA; v_call: TRBV15; cdr3_aa: CATSRDTNYGYTF; cdr3_nt: TGTGCCACCAGCAGAGATACTAACTATGGCTACACCTTC
j_call: TRBJ2-7; d_call: TRBD1; clone_size: NA; v_call: TRBV19; cdr3_aa: CASSDRVYEQYF; cdr3_nt: TGTGCCAGTTCAGACAGGGTCTACGAGCAGTACTTC
j_call: TRBJ2-2; d_call: NA; clone_size: NA; v_call: TRBV29-1; cdr3_aa: CSVESGYLNGELFF; cdr3_nt: TGCAGCGTTGAGTCGGGGTACCTGAACGGGGAGCTGTTTTTT
j_call: TRBJ1-1; d_call: NA; clone_size: once; v_call: TRBV5-5; cdr3_aa: CASSGRQLKLSNTEAFF; cdr3_nt: TGTGCCAGCAGCGGACGACAACTGAAGCTTTCGAACACTGAAGCTTTCTTT
j_call: TRBJ1-2; d_call: TRBD1; clone_size: NA; v_call: TRBV6-6; cdr3_aa: CASSSGTGDVGYGYTF; cdr3_nt: TGTGCCAGCAGTTCAGGGACAGGCGACGTTGGTTATGGCTACACCTTC
j_call: TRBJ1-2; d_call: NA; clone_size: NA; v_call: TRBV5-4; cdr3_aa: CASSTRNQVRGYGYTF; cdr3_nt: TGTGCCAGCAGCACTCGGAACCAGGTTAGGGGGTATGGCTACACCTTC
j_call: TRBJ2-5; d_call: NA; clone_size: NA; v_call: TRBV7-9; cdr3_aa: CASSLPTEQETQYF; cdr3_nt: TGTGCCAGCAGCTTACCGACGGAGCAAGAGACCCAGTACTTC
j_call: TRBJ2-7; d_call: NA; clone_size: NA; v_call: TRBV10-3; cdr3_aa: CAISENSYEQYF; cdr3_nt: TGTGCCATCAGTGAGAATTCCTACGAGCAGTACTTC
j_call: TRBJ1-1; d_call: NA; clone_size: NA; v_call: TRBV6-5; cdr3_aa: CATAGAEDTEAFF; cdr3_nt: TGTGCCACCGCGGGGGCTGAGGACACTGAAGCTTTCTTT
j_call: TRBJ2-1; d_call: NA; clone_size: NA; v_call: TRBV29-1; cdr3_aa: CSVIRQGFNNEQFF; cdr3_nt: TGCAGCGTTATCAGGCAGGGGTTTAACAATGAGCAGTTCTTC
j_call: TRBJ1-1; d_call: NA; clone_size: NA; v_call: TRBV30; cdr3_aa: CAWTPNTNTEAFF; cdr3_nt: TGTGCCTGGACTCCGAACACCAACACTGAAGCTTTCTTT
j_call: TRBJ2-1; d_call: NA; clone_size: NA; v_call: TRBV4-2; cdr3_aa: CASSQGNGAPDNEQFF; cdr3_nt: TGTGCCAGCAGCCAAGGAAATGGCGCCCCCGACAATGAGCAGTTCTTC
j_call: TRBJ1-2; d_call: NA; clone_size: NA; v_call: TRBV30; cdr3_aa: CAWSSEFGQGNTF; cdr3_nt: NA
j_call: TRBJ2-1; d_call: TRBD2; clone_size: NA; v_call: TRBV7-9; cdr3_aa: CASSSRSSGLAGDNNEQFF; cdr3_nt: TGTGCCAGCAGCTCCAGATCATCGGGACTAGCGGGGGATAACAATGAGCAGTTCTTC
j_call: TRBJ1-4; d_call: NA; clone_size: NA; v_call: TRBV6-5; cdr3_aa: CASSPVPRTDEKLFF; cdr3_nt: TGTGCCAGCAGTCCCGTCCCCCGGACGGATGAAAAACTGTTTTTT
j_call: TRBJ1-1; d_call: NA; clone_size: few; v_call: TRBV29-1; cdr3_aa: CSGAQDFEAFF; cdr3_nt: TGCAGCGGCGCCCAGGACTTTGAAGCTTTCTTT
j_call: TRBJ1-3; d_call: NA; clone_size: NA; v_call: TRBV6-1; cdr3_aa: CASSESGISGNTIYF; cdr3_nt: TGTGCCAGCAGTGAATCGGGGATAAGTGGAAACACCATATATTTT
j_call: TRBJ2-3; d_call: TRBD1; clone_size: NA; v_call: TRBV19; cdr3_aa: CASSLDRGPQYF; cdr3_nt: TGTGCCAGTAGTCTCGACAGGGGTCCGCAGTATTTT
j_call: TRBJ2-7; d_call: TRBD1; clone_size: NA; v_call: TRBV5-7; cdr3_aa: CASRLPPGQLPYEQYF; cdr3_nt: TGTGCCAGCAGATTACCTCCGGGACAGCTCCCCTACGAGCAGTACTTC
j_call: TRBJ1-5; d_call: NA; clone_size: NA; v_call: TRBV3-1/TRBV3-2; cdr3_aa: CASSHEGQPQHF; cdr3_nt: TGTGCCAGCAGCCACGAAGGCCAGCCCCAGCATTTT
j_call: TRBJ2-7; d_call: TRBD2; clone_size: NA; v_call: TRBV6-2/TRBV6-3; cdr3_aa: CASSYGTSSYEQYF; cdr3_nt: TGTGCCAGCAGTTACGGGACTAGCTCCTACGAGCAGTACTTC
j_call: TRBJ2-1; d_call: TRBD2; clone_size: NA; v_call: TRBV9; cdr3_aa: CASSGSGGYNEQFF; cdr3_nt: TGTGCCAGCAGCGGTAGCGGGGGGTACAATGAGCAGTTCTTC
j_call: TRBJ1-2; d_call: NA; clone_size: NA; v_call: TRBV7-2; cdr3_aa: CASSTERGYGYTF; cdr3_nt: TGTGCCAGCAGCACCGAGAGGGGCTATGGCTACACCTTC
j_call: TRBJ1-4; d_call: NA; clone_size: NA; v_call: TRBV9; cdr3_aa: CASSASGGTNEKLFF; cdr3_nt: TGTGCCAGCAGCGCCAGCGGGGGGACTAATGAAAAACTGTTTTTT
j_call: TRBJ1-2; d_call: NA; clone_size: NA; v_call: TRBV29-1; cdr3_aa: CSAGGQSYGYTF; cdr3_nt: TGCAGCGCGGGGGGCCAGTCCTATGGCTACACCTTC